Following are 30 T cell receptor beta chains from one sample sequenced in a study of T-cell reconstitution after alpha-beta-depleted transplantation in children listed by TCRdb under 2016. Libraries were built with PCR. The instrument given in TCRdb is Illumina HiSeq 2500. To normalize quantification of the TCRbeta repertoire, the TCR libraries were built with molecular barcoding that relied on unique molecular identifiers. The public reads were reprocessed in TCRdb via fastp at Q25 and MiXCR, keeping in-frame beta chains. When rows share a CDR3 protein, they turn into one entry using the most common DNA and genes. Counted in this sample were some 840,000 distinct CDR3 sequences; less than 20% of them appeared once. The biggest ten clones account for approximately 5% of the sample. This sample's treatment or condition label indicates: allogeneic hematopoietic cell transplantation with graft depleted of TCRalphabeta T cells and CD19 B cells.

The specimen comprised PBMCs, mostly from graft donor cells, sampled 360 days after TCRalphabeta/CD19-depleted stem cell transplant. These receptors all come from a male patient between 10 and 17 years old who had a stem cell transplant for acute lymphoblastic leukemia, so the T cells may come from the graft donor.

This clonotype was detected only a few times. CDR3 in DNA: TGCGCCAGCAGCGCGCATCGGTCGAACACCGGGGAGCTGTTTTTT. Protein product: CASSAHRSNTGELFF. The chain uses TRBV5-1 and TRBJ2-2; D ambiguous. Germline loops: CDR1 SGHRS, CDR2 YFSETQ. V was shortened by 4 bases and J by 0 bases, with 10 bases between the two germline ends. This CDR3 has 15 residues. Complete variable domain (other parts from reference TRBV5-1 and TRBJ2-2): KAGVTQTPRYLIKTRGQQVTLSCSPISGHRSVSWYQQTPGQGLQFLFEYFSETQRNKGNFPGRFSGRQFSNSRSEMNVSTLELGDSALYLCASSAHRSNTGELFFGEGSRLTVL.

This clonotype has a handful of counts. The chain joins TRBV5-1 to TRBJ2-1, with 10 positions matching TRBD2. The CDR3 totals 15 residues. Trimming removed 2 bases from V and 8 bases from J; junction bases left unmatched: 7. Germline loops: CDR1 SGHRS, CDR2 YFSETQ. The CDR3 protein is CASSFTAGGDYEQFF. DNA of the CDR3: TGCGCCAGCAGCTTTACAGCGGGAGGGGATTATGAGCAGTTCTTC.

This clonotype was detected only a few times. At one of its ends the junction is not consistent with the germline gene, which may arise from a read error. The V call is TRBV5-1, the J call TRBJ2-7; D unclear. This CDR3 is 12 amino acids long. Looked up from germline, CDR1 is SGHRS and CDR2 is YFSETQ. The CDR3 loop reads CASSPLSSEQYF. Here the CDR3 DNA reads TGTGCCAGCAGCCCTTTGTCGAGCGAGCAGTACTTC.

This clonotype has a count of ten or more. J is TRBJ2-5 and V is TRBV12-3 or TRBV12-4; unclear D gene. The CDR3 is 16 residues long. V gave up 1 base and J gave up 2 bases, with 14 bases separating them. The CDR3 region has the DNA TGTGCCAGCAGTTTAGGGGGTAGCAAGGGTCAAGAGACCCAGTACTTC. Protein product: CASSLGGSKGQETQYF.

V and J are TRBV4-1 and TRBJ1-1, with a tentative D call TRBD1 (5 bases). CDR1 is MGHRA and CDR2 is YSYEKL in the germline V gene. The length of the CDR3 is 18 residues. V was trimmed by 0 bases and J by 3 bases, leaving 20 bases between them. The CDR3 region has the DNA TGCGCCAGCAGCCAAGAAACGGGACCACTGGCCCGGCACACTGAAGCTTTCTTT. Protein: CASSQETGPLARHTEAFF.

The chain uses TRBV20-1 and TRBJ2-7; 10 nucleotides agree with TRBD2. From germline, CDR1 is DFQATT and CDR2 SNEGSKA (reference sequence). Trimming took 5 bases from V and 4 from J; bases not matched to a gene: 8. CDR3 length: 14 amino acids. CDR3 DNA: TGCAGTGCTCCCCTAGCGGGAGCGGGTTACGAGCAGTACTTC. Encoded protein: CSAPLAGAGYEQYF.

This clonotype showed up many times. J is TRBJ2-2 and V is TRBV5-1; perhaps TRBD1 as D (6 bases). V lost 1 base, J lost 0 bases, and 13 bases lay in between. Germline CDR1 SGHRS, CDR2 YFSETQ. The CDR3 is 17 residues long. CDR3 loop: CASSLRQTGANTGELFF. The DNA for the CDR3 is TGCGCCAGCAGCTTGCGACAGACAGGCGCGAACACCGGGGAGCTGTTTTTT. The whole variable domain, remainder taken from reference TRBV5-1 and TRBJ2-2, is KAGVTQTPRYLIKTRGQQVTLSCSPISGHRSVSWYQQTPGQGLQFLFEYFSETQRNKGNFPGRFSGRQFSNSRSEMNVSTLELGDSALYLCASSLRQTGANTGELFFGEGSRLTVL.

The chain joins TRBV12-3 or TRBV12-4 to TRBJ2-2, with a tentative D call TRBD2 (6 bases). CDR3 length: 14 residues. V was clipped by 3 bases and J by 6 bases, with 11 bases between them. The CDR3, as DNA: TGTGCCAGCAGTTTTGGGACTCCCCCCGGGGAGCTGTTTTTT. It yields the protein CASSFGTPPGELFF.

This clonotype was seen a handful of times. The CDR3 protein is CAITSGARDEQFF. CDR3 nucleotides: TGTGCGATCACTAGCGGAGCGAGGGATGAGCAGTTCTTC. This chain joins TRBV7-8 and TRBJ2-1; 8 positions agree with TRBD2. Germline V lookup: CDR1 SGHVS, CDR2 FQNEAQ. The CDR3 contains 13 residues.

This clonotype was found a few times. The rearrangement uses TRBV27 and TRBJ1-1; possibly TRBD1 for D (6 bases). The germline V and J ends were trimmed by 6 bases and 5 bases, with 19 bases remaining between them. This CDR3 has 15 amino acids. Germline CDR1 reads MNHEY; CDR2 reads SMNVEV (reference sequence). CDR3 coding DNA: TGTGCCAGCAGCCCCGGCCGAGGGGGAGATACTGAAGCTTTCTTT. Its protein product is CASSPGRGGDTEAFF.

The V and J genes are TRBV13 and TRBJ1-1; D perhaps matches TRBD1 (5 bases). The CDR3 loop spans 13 amino acids. Trimming removed 6 bases from V and 5 bases from J, with 13 bases in between. Germline V gene data show CDR1 as PRHDT and CDR2 as FYEKMQ (reference sequence). CDR3 sequence: CASRAGGVTEAFF. The CDR3 DNA sequence: TGTGCCAGCAGGGCCGGAGGGGTGACTGAAGCTTTCTTT. The whole variable domain, filled in from reference TRBV13 and TRBJ1-1, reads AAGVIQSPRHLIKEKRETATLKCYPIPRHDTVYWYQQGPGQDPQFLISFYEKMQSDKGSIPDRFSAQQFSDYHSELNMSSLELGDSALYFCASRAGGVTEAFFGQGTRLTVV.

This clonotype has ten or more counts. J is TRBJ1-4 and V is TRBV5-1; 7 nucleotides match TRBD1. The trim removed 3 bases at V and 7 bases at J, leaving 6 bases unmatched. CDR3 length: 14 residues. Germline lookup yields CDR1 SGHRS and CDR2 YFSETQ. The chain's CDR3 is CASSWGTATEKLFF. The CDR3 DNA follows: TGCGCCAGCAGCTGGGGGACAGCTACTGAAAAACTGTTTTTT. Complete variable domain (other parts from reference TRBV5-1 and TRBJ1-4): KAGVTQTPRYLIKTRGQQVTLSCSPISGHRSVSWYQQTPGQGLQFLFEYFSETQRNKGNFPGRFSGRQFSNSRSEMNVSTLELGDSALYLCASSWGTATEKLFFGSGTQLSVL.

This clonotype was counted a few times. The rearrangement uses TRBV3-1 and TRBJ2-1, with TRBD2 identical over 12 bases. V lost 4 bases and J lost 14; bases outside the gene matches: 12. The CDR3 consists of 15 residues. The germline V gene encodes CDR1 LGHDT and CDR2 YNNKEL (reference sequence). The CDR3 nucleotides read TGTGCCAGCAGCCCGGGACTAGCGGGCCCCCAAGTCAAGTTCTTC. Translation gives CASSPGLAGPQVKFF.

This clonotype showed up just a few times. This rearrangement joins TRBV7-8 to TRBJ1-3; D ambiguous. Germline CDR1 is SGHVS and CDR2 is FQNEAQ. The CDR3 contains 14 residues. Deletions cut 5 bases from V and 4 bases from J, with 12 bases between. CDR3 nucleotides: TGTGCCAGCAGCGAACAAAGTAGGGGAAACACCATATATTTT. It translates to CASSEQSRGNTIYF.

J is TRBJ2-7 and V is TRBV5-1, with 12 bases matching TRBD1. The CDR3 has 15 residues. The germline V gene has CDR1 SGHRS and CDR2 YFSETQ. The J segment lost 6 bases and the V segment lost 4 bases, leaving 8 bases of the junction unmatched. The CDR3, as DNA: TGCGCCAGCAGCCCCTGGGACAGGGGGCGGACCGAGCAGTACTTC. Translated, it gives CASSPWDRGRTEQYF.

In DNA, the CDR3 is TGCGCCAGCAGAAGGGATAACTCTGGAAACACCATATATTTT. Translated, it gives CASRRDNSGNTIYF. This chain links TRBV5-1 with TRBJ1-3; D remains ambiguous. V was trimmed by 5 bases and J by 0 bases, leaving 9 bases between them. The V gene's germline CDR1 is SGHRS and CDR2 YFSETQ. The CDR3 covers 14 residues.

This clonotype was recorded many times. The chain recombines TRBV9 with TRBJ1-2, with D hard to call. Germline V gene data show CDR1 as SGDLS and CDR2 as YYNGEE. Trimming removed 0 bases from V and 4 bases from J, with 7 bases in between. The CDR3 has 13 residues. The CDR3 is CASSVGWGYGYTF. CDR3 sequence (DNA): TGTGCCAGCAGCGTAGGATGGGGCTATGGCTACACCTTC. The full variable domain, completed using reference TRBV9 and TRBJ1-2, is DSGVTQTPKHLITATGQRVTLRCSPRSGDLSVYWYQQSLDQGLQFLIQYYNGEERAKGNILERFSAQQFPDLHSELNLSSLELGDSALYFCASSVGWGYGYTFGSGTRLTVV.

The sample holds many counts of this clonotype. The chain couples TRBV5-1 to TRBJ1-5, with D possibly TRBD1 on 6 matching bases. The V end was cut by 4 bases, the J end by 4 bases, with 9 bases between. The CDR3 is made up of 13 amino acids. The germline V gene has CDR1 SGHRS and CDR2 YFSETQ. The CDR3 nucleotides are TGCGCCAGCAGCAGGGACACTAATCAGCCCCAGCATTTT. Protein: CASSRDTNQPQHF.

V is TRBV5-1 and J is TRBJ2-7, with D possibly being TRBD1 (6 bases). Trimming removed 1 base from V and 4 bases from J, with 18 bases in between. The germline V gene encodes CDR1 SGHRS and CDR2 YFSETQ. The CDR3 runs to 16 residues. The CDR3 spells CASSLTGTRDVYEQYF. The DNA of the CDR3 is TGCGCCAGCAGCTTGACGGGGACACGAGACGTATACGAGCAGTACTTC. Full variable domain (missing parts from reference TRBV5-1 and TRBJ2-7): KAGVTQTPRYLIKTRGQQVTLSCSPISGHRSVSWYQQTPGQGLQFLFEYFSETQRNKGNFPGRFSGRQFSNSRSEMNVSTLELGDSALYLCASSLTGTRDVYEQYFGPGTRLTVT.

This clonotype was picked up a small number of times. The chain is built from TRBV5-1 and TRBJ2-1, with D possibly TRBD1 on 5 matching bases. The CDR3 is 16 amino acids. CDR1 is SGHRS, CDR2 YFSETQ, per germline. Trimming pared 7 bases from V and 3 bases from J, leaving 20 bases between. In DNA, the CDR3 is TGCGCCAGCTCCTCCTCCTGGGGCCTAGTCTACAATGAGCAGTTCTTC. The encoded protein is CASSSSWGLVYNEQFF.

The V call is TRBV4-1, the J call TRBJ2-7; no clear D gene. Per germline, CDR1 MGHRA and CDR2 YSYEKL. Deletions cut 0 bases from V and 2 bases from J, with 8 bases between. The CDR3 length is 14 residues. The CDR3 protein is CASSQDNLPYEQYF. In DNA form, the CDR3 reads TGCGCCAGCAGCCAAGACAACCTCCCCTACGAGCAGTACTTC.

In its sample, this clonotype was seen many times. This chain links TRBV4-1 with TRBJ2-1; D possibly uses TRBD1 or TRBD2 (5 bases each). The ends were cut back, 2 bases at V and 0 bases at J, with 11 bases in the middle. The length of the CDR3 is 16 residues. The germline gives CDR1 MGHRA, CDR2 YSYEKL. DNA for the CDR3: TGCGCCAGCAGCCAACCCGGGACCCACTCCTACAATGAGCAGTTCTTC. Amino acids: CASSQPGTHSYNEQFF.

The sample holds a few counts of this clonotype. The chain employs TRBV6-2 or TRBV6-3 and TRBJ2-7; D is unresolved. The germline V and J ends were trimmed by 2 bases and 3 bases, with 8 bases remaining between them. The CDR3 totals 13 residues. CDR1 is MNHEY, CDR2 SVGEGT, per germline. CDR3 DNA: TGTGCCAGCAGTTACATCCAACGCTACGAGCAGTACTTC. This encodes CASSYIQRYEQYF.

Of note for this clonotype: At one boundary the junction diverges from the germline segment, which might be a read error. This sequence joins TRBV29-1 and TRBJ2-2, with no clear D. The CDR3 length is 14 residues. Looked up from germline, CDR1 is SQVTM and CDR2 is ANQGSEA. The CDR3 is CSVEGLVNIGELFF. The CDR3 nucleotides are TGCAGCGTTGAAGGTTTGGTTAACATCGGGGAGCTGTTTTTT.

The rearrangement links TRBV7-3 to TRBJ1-1; TRBD1 might be the D (5 bases). Between the trimmed V and J ends, which lost 8 bases and 3 bases, there was a span of 13 bases. Germline V CDR1 and CDR2: SGHTA, FQGTGA. The CDR3 is made up of 13 amino acids. The CDR3: CASGDGGDTEAFF. CDR3 bases: TGTGCCAGCGGCGACGGGGGGGACACTGAAGCTTTCTTT. The variable domain in full, completed from reference TRBV7-3 and TRBJ1-1, reads GAGVSQTPSNKVTEKGKYVELRCDPISGHTALYWYRQSLGQGPEFLIYFQGTGAADDSGLPNDRFFAVRPEGSVSTLKIQRTERGDSAVYLCASGDGGDTEAFFGQGTRLTVV.

V usage is TRBV5-4 and J usage is TRBJ1-4; the D is unclear. The CDR3 totals 13 residues. Germline-derived CDR1 and CDR2 are SGHNT and YYREEE (reference sequence). The germline V and J ends were trimmed by 5 bases and 8 bases, with 13 bases remaining between them. This CDR3 reads CASSSPHGEKLFF. The CDR3, as DNA: TGTGCCAGCAGTTCCCCGCACGGAGAAAAACTGTTTTTT.

This chain joins TRBV5-1 and TRBJ2-3; 7 bases match TRBD1. Per the germline V gene, CDR1 is SGHRS and CDR2 is YFSETQ. CDR3 length: 16 amino acids. J lost 0 bases, V lost 3 bases, and 7 bases had no gene match. This chain's CDR3 is CASSSTGSSSTDTQYF. CDR3 bases: TGCGCCAGCAGCTCGACAGGGTCGTCTAGCACAGATACGCAGTATTTT.

This clonotype showed up just a few times. The chain recombines TRBV5-1 with TRBJ2-1; 7 nucleotides match TRBD2. The germline V gene has CDR1 SGHRS and CDR2 YFSETQ. The V segment lost 2 bases and the J segment 0 bases; nucleotides outside the gene matches: 5. The CDR3 is 16 amino acids. The CDR3 is CASSFVRESSYNEQFF. DNA of the CDR3: TGCGCCAGCAGCTTCGTGCGGGAGAGCTCCTACAATGAGCAGTTCTTC.

The chain joins TRBV4-1 to TRBJ1-1; 9 bases match TRBD1. CDR1 is MGHRA, CDR2 YSYEKL, per germline. The CDR3 has 16 amino acids. Trimming cost V 1 base and J 6 bases; bases outside gene matches: 9. CDR3 residues: CASSQVYGTGFPEAFF. In DNA form, the CDR3 reads TGCGCCAGCAGCCAAGTTTACGGGACAGGGTTTCCTGAAGCTTTCTTT.

This chain connects TRBV30 to TRBJ2-3, with D possibly TRBD2 on 7 matching bases. The CDR3 runs 13 residues. Germline-derived CDR1 and CDR2 are GTSNPN and SVGIG (reference sequence). Trimming stripped 7 bases from V and 1 base from J, with 12 bases between. The CDR3 sequence: CAFGGAGTDTQYF. The CDR3 bases are TGTGCCTTTGGGGGGGCCGGCACAGATACGCAGTATTTT.